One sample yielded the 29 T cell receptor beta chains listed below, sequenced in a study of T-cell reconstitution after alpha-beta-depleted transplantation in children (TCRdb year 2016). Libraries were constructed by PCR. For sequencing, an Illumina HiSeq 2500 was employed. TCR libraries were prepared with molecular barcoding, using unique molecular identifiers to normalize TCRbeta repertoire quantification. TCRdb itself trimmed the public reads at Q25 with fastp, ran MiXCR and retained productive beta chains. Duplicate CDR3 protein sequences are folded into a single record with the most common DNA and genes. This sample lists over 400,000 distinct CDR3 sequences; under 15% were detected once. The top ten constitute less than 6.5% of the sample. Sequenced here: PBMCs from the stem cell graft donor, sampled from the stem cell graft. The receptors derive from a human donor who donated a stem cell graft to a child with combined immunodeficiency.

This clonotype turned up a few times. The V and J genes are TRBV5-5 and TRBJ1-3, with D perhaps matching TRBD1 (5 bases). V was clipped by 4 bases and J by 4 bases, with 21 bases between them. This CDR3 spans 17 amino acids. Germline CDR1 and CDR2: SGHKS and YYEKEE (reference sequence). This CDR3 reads CASSPHGGWGSGNTIYF. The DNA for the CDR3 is TGTGCCAGCAGCCCCCACGGGGGATGGGGGAGCGGAAACACCATATATTTT.

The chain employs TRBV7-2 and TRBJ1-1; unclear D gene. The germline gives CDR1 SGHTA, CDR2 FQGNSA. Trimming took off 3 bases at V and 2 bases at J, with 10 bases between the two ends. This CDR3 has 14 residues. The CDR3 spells CASSFAYTNTEAFF. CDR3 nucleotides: TGTGCCAGCAGCTTTGCGTACACCAACACTGAAGCTTTCTTT.

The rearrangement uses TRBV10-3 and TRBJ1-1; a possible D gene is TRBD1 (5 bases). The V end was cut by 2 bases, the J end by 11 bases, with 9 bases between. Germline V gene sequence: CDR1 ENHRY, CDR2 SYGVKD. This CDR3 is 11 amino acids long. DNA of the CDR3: TGTGCCATCAGTGAGCGGGACGTGGCTTTCTTT. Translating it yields CAISERDVAFF.

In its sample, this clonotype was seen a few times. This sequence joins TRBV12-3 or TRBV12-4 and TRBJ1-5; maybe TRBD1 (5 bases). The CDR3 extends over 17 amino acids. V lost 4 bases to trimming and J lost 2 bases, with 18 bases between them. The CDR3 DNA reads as TGTGCCAGCAGTTCCCATTTCGACAGACCGGGCAATCAGCCCCAGCATTTT. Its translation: CASSSHFDRPGNQPQHF.

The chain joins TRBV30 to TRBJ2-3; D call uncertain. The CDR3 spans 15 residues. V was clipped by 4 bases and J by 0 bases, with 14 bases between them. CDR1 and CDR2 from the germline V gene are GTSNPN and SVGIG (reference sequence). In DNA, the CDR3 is TGTGCCTGGATGATTGGGGAAACTAGCACAGATACGCAGTATTTT. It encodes CAWMIGETSTDTQYF.

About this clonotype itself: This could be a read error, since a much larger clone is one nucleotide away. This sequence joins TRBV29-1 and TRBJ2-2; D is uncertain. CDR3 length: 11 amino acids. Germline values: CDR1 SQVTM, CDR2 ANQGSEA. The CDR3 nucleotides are TGCGGCGTAGATTCGGGCGGGGAGCTGTTTTTT. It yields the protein CGVDSGGELFF.

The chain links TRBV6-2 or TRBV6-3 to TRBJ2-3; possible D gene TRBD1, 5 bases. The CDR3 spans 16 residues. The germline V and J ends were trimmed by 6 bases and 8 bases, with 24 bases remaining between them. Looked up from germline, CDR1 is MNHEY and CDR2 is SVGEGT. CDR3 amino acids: CASRPGVAHRRGTQYF. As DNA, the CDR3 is TGTGCCAGCAGGCCCGGTGTAGCCCATCGAAGGGGTACGCAGTATTTT.

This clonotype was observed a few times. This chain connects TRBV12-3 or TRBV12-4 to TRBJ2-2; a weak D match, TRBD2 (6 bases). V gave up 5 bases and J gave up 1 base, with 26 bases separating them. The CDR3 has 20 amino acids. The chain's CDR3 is CASSPVGVGGNSRNTGELFF. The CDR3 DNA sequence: TGTGCCAGCAGTCCCGTCGGGGTTGGCGGGAATTCACGGAACACCGGGGAGCTGTTTTTT.

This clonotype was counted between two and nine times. The CDR3 sequence: CASSSGTGLAGANVLTF. The DNA of the CDR3 is TGTGCCAGCAGCTCCGGGACAGGGCTGGCTGGGGCCAACGTCCTGACTTTC. This chain uses TRBV28 with TRBJ2-6; 9 bases align to TRBD1. The germline CDR1 and CDR2 sequences are MDHEN and SYDVKM. The junction had 8 bases not matched to a gene; V was cut back by 6 bases and J by 2 bases. The CDR3 covers 17 residues.

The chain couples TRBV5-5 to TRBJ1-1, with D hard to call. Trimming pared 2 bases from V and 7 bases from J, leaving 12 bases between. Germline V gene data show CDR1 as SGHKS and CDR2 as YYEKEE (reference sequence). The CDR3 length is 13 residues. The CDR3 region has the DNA TGTGCCAGCAGCTTCCTATTCGGTAATGAAGCTTTCTTT. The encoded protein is CASSFLFGNEAFF.

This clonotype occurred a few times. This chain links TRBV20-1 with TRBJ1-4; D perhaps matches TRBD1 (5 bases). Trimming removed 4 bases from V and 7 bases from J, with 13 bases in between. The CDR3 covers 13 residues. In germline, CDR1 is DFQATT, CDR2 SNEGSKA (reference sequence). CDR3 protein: CSATSRDFEKLFF. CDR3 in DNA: TGCAGTGCTACCAGCCGGGACTTTGAAAAACTGTTTTTT.

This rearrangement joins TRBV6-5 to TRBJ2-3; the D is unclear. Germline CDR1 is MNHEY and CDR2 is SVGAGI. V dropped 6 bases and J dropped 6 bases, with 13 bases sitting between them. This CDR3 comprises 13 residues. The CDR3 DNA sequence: TGTGCCAGCAGAGGACCTTCGTCCGATACGCAGTATTTT. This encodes CASRGPSSDTQYF.

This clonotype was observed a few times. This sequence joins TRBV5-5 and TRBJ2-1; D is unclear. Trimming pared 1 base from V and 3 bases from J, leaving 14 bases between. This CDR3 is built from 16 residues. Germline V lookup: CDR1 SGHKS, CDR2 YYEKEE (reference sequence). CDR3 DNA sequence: TGTGCCAGCAGCTTGCAGTCGGTTCAGTACTACAATGAGCAGTTCTTC. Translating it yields CASSLQSVQYYNEQFF.

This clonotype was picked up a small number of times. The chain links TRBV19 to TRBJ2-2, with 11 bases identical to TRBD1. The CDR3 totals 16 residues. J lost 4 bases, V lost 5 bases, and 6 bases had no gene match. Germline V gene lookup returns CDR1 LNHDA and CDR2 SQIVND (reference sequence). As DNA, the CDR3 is TGTGCCAGTAGTTGGACAGGGGGCTCGGGCACCGGGGAGCTGTTTTTT. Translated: CASSWTGGSGTGELFF.

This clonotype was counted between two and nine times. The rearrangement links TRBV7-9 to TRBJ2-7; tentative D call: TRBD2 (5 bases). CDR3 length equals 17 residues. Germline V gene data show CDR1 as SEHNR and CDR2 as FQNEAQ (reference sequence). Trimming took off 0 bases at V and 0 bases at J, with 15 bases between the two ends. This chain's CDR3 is CASSLAGGSPSSYEQYF. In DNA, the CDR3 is TGTGCCAGCAGCTTAGCAGGAGGTAGCCCGAGCTCCTACGAGCAGTACTTC.

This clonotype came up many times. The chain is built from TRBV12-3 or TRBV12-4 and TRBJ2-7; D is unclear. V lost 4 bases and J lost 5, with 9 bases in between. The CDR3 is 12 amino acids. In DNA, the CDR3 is TGTGCCAGCAGTTCCTCCCTTCACGAGCAGTACTTC. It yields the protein CASSSSLHEQYF.

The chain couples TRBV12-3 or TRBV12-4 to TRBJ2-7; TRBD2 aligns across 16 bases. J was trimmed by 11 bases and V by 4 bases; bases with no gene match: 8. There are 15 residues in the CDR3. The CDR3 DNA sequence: TGTGCCAGCAGTTGGGGGACTAGCGGGGGGGCCGTGAAGTACTTC. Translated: CASSWGTSGGAVKYF.

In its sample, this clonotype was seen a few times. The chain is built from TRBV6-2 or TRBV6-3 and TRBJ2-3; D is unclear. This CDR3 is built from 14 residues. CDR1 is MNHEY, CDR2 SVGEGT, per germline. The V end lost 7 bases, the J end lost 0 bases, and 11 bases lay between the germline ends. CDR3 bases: TGTGCCAGCAAAAAGTGGCGTAGCACAGATACGCAGTATTTT. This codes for CASKKWRSTDTQYF.

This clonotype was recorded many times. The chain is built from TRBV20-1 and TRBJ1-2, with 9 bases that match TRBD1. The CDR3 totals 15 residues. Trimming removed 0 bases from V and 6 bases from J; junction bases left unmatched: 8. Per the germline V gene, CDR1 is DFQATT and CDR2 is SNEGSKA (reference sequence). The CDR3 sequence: CSARDQRTGEDGYTF. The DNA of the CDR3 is TGCAGTGCTAGAGATCAAAGGACAGGGGAGGATGGCTACACCTTC.

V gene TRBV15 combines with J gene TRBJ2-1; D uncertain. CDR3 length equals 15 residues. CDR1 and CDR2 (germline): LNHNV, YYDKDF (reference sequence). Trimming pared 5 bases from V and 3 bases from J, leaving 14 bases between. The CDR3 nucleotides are TGTGCCACCAGCCCGCTCGTGGGTTTCTACAATGAGCAGTTCTTC. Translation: CATSPLVGFYNEQFF.

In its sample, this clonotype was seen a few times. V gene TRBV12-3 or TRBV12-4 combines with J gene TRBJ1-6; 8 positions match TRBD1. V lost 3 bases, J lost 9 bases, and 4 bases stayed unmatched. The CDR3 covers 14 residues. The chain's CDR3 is CASSFDRGGSPLHF. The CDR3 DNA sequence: TGTGCCAGCAGTTTTGACAGGGGAGGTTCACCCCTCCACTTT.

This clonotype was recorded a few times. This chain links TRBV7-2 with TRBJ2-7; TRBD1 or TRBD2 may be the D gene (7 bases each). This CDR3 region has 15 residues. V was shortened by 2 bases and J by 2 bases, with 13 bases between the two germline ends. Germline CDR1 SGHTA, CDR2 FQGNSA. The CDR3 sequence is CASSLLGGGAYEQYF. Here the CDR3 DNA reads TGTGCCAGCAGCTTATTGGGAGGGGGCGCCTACGAGCAGTACTTC.

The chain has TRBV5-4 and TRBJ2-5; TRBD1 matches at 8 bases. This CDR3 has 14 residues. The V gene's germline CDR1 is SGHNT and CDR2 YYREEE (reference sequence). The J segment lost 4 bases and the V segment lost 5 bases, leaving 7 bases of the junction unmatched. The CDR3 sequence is CASRSPGGRETQYF. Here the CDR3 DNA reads TGTGCCAGCAGATCCCCAGGGGGCCGAGAGACCCAGTACTTC. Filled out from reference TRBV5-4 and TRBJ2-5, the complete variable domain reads ETGVTQSPTHLIKTRGQQVTLRCSSQSGHNTVSWYQQALGQGPQFIFQYYREEENGRGNFPPRFSGLQFPNYSSELNVNALELDDSALYLCASRSPGGRETQYFGPGTRLLVL.

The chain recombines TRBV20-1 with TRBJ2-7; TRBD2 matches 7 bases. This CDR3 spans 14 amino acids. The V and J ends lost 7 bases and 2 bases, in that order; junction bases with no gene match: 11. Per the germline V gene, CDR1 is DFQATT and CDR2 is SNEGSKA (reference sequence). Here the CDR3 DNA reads TGCAGTGGAATGCCCGGGGGGTTTACCTACGAGCAGTACTTC. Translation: CSGMPGGFTYEQYF.

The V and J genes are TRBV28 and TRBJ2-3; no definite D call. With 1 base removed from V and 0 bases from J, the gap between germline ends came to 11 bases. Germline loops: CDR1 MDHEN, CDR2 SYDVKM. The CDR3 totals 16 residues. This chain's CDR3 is CASSLSLRSSTDTQYF. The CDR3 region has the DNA TGTGCCAGCAGTTTATCCCTGAGGTCGAGCACAGATACGCAGTATTTT.

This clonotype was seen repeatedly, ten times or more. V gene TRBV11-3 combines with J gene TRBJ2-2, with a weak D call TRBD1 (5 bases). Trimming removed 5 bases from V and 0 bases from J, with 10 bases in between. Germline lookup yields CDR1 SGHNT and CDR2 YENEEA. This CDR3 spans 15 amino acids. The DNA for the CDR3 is TGTGCCAGCAGCCCCCAGGGTACGAACACCGGGGAGCTGTTTTTT. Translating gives CASSPQGTNTGELFF.

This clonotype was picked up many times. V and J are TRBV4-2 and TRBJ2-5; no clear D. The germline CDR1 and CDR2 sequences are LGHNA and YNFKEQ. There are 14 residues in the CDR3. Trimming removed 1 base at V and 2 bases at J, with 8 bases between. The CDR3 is CASSQVTEQETQYF. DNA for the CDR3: TGTGCCAGCAGCCAAGTCACAGAACAAGAGACCCAGTACTTC.

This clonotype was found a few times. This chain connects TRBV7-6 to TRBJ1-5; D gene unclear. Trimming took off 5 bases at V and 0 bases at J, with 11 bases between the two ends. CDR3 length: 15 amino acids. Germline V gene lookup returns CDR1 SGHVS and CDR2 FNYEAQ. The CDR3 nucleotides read TGTGCCAGCAGCCCCGGACCGTATAGCAATCAGCCCCAGCATTTT. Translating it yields CASSPGPYSNQPQHF.

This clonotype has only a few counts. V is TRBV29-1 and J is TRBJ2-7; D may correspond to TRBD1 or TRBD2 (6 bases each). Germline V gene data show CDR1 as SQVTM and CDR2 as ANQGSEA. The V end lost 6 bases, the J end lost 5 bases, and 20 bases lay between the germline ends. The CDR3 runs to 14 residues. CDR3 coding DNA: TGCAGCGTCGCAGGGGAGGCGTCGAGAGACGAGCAGTACTTC. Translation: CSVAGEASRDEQYF.